These 13 T cell receptor beta chains were sequenced from one sample in a study of cytomegalovirus exposure and HLA in healthy donors. The PCR had 60 Vbeta and 13 Jbeta primers. Using immunoSEQ multiplex PCR, the repertoire was profiled, and TCRdb retains in-frame clones only, with some absent. The sample has approximately 160,000 clones, 65% to 85% seen once. Sequencing was performed on PBMCs. Source of these receptors: a woman in her forties in good health and CMV-seropositive.

The rearrangement links TRBV29-1 to TRBJ2-5; D unresolved. The CDR3 is 11 residues long. Trimming removed 7 bases from V and 2 bases from J, with 8 bases in between. Germline CDR1 SQVTM, CDR2 ANQGSEA. The DNA for the CDR3 is TGCAGCGGTCAGGCTCAAGAGACCCAGTACTTC. It translates to CSGQAQETQYF.

V usage is TRBV11-3 and J usage is TRBJ2-7, with 10 bases identical to TRBD2. The CDR3 is 17 amino acids. V shed 4 bases, J shed 0 bases, and the junction held 9 bases outside the gene matches. Per germline, CDR1 SGHNT and CDR2 YENEEA. The CDR3 loop reads CASSSRSLAGDSYEQYF. The CDR3 bases are TGTGCCAGCAGCTCACGGTCGCTAGCGGGAGACTCCTACGAGCAGTACTTC.

There are a few counts of this clone. The chain has TRBV4-1 and TRBJ1-1; D unresolved. The germline gives CDR1 MGHRA, CDR2 YSYEKL. There are 16 residues in the CDR3. The V end lost 0 bases, the J end lost 5 bases, and 16 bases lay between the germline ends. This chain's CDR3 is CASSQDAFGRGTEAFF. As DNA, the CDR3 is TGCGCCAGCAGCCAAGATGCGTTTGGACGAGGGACTGAAGCTTTCTTT.

J is TRBJ1-2 and V is TRBV2; 10 bases line up with TRBD1. CDR1 and CDR2 (germline): SNHLY, FYNNEI. V was pared by 7 bases and J by 8 bases, with 7 bases of the junction left unmatched. This CDR3 region has 13 residues. CDR3 sequence: CASTLDRGEGYTF. The CDR3 DNA follows: TGTGCCAGCACCCTGGACAGGGGGGAAGGCTACACCTTC. The full variable domain, rest sourced from reference TRBV2 and TRBJ1-2, is EPEVTQTPSHQVTQMGQEVILRCVPISNHLYFYWYRQILGQKVEFLVSFYNNEISEKSEIFDDQFSVERPDGSNFTLKIRSTKLEDSAMYFCASTLDRGEGYTFGSGTRLTVV.

The V and J genes are TRBV20-1 and TRBJ1-1; D gene unclear. The V end was cut by 5 bases, the J end by 4 bases, with 8 bases between. From germline, CDR1 is DFQATT and CDR2 SNEGSKA (reference sequence). The CDR3 is 11 amino acids. DNA for the CDR3: TGCAGTGCTGCTCGGGGCACTGAAGCTTTCTTT. Amino acids: CSAARGTEAFF.

The rearrangement links TRBV6-1 to TRBJ1-3; D gene ambiguous. This CDR3 comprises 15 residues. V was trimmed by 5 bases and J by 0 bases, leaving 11 bases between them. The germline CDR1 and CDR2 sequences are MNHNS and SASEGT. The CDR3 sequence: CASSFTQSSGNTIYF. CDR3 in DNA: TGTGCCAGCAGTTTTACACAGAGCTCTGGAAACACCATATATTTT.

This clone was detected a few times. The rearrangement joins TRBV29-1 to TRBJ2-2; D might be TRBD1 (6 bases). The CDR3 has 13 residues. Germline CDR1 reads SQVTM; CDR2 reads ANQGSEA. Trimming left V 3 bases short and J 7 bases short, with 12 bases between. The CDR3 here is CSVERTEGGELFF. In DNA, the CDR3 is TGCAGCGTTGAGAGGACAGAGGGCGGGGAGCTGTTTTTT.

J is TRBJ1-6 and V is TRBV28, with 7 bases lining up with TRBD1. Germline V gene sequence: CDR1 MDHEN, CDR2 SYDVKM. The length of the CDR3 is 15 residues. With 4 bases clipped from V and 8 bases from J, the junction kept 8 bases outside the gene matches. The CDR3 region is CASSSDRVVYSPLHF. Here the CDR3 DNA reads TGTGCCAGCAGTTCCGACAGGGTGGTTTATTCACCCCTCCACTTT.

The V call is TRBV5-1, the J call TRBJ1-2; D is perhaps TRBD1 (5 bases). The CDR3 covers 14 residues. The germline gives CDR1 SGHRS, CDR2 YFSETQ. Trimming took off 4 bases at V and 8 bases at J, with 18 bases between the two ends. In DNA, the CDR3 is TGCGCCAGCAGCACTATCGACAGTCACGGGGGCTACACCTTC. Translation: CASSTIDSHGGYTF.

The chain employs TRBV11-2 and TRBJ2-7; D not certain. Germline V gives CDR1 SGHAT, CDR2 FQNNGV. This CDR3 spans 15 amino acids. V dropped 1 base and J dropped 2 bases, with 12 bases sitting between them. The CDR3 DNA reads as TGTGCCAGCAGCTTAGCGTCTCACCTAACCTACGAGCAGTACTTC. Protein sequence: CASSLASHLTYEQYF.

The chain is built from TRBV10-1 and TRBJ2-1, with 10 bases lining up with TRBD2. This CDR3 spans 15 amino acids. Unmatched junction bases numbered 4, after V lost 2 bases and J lost 6 bases. Germline CDR1 WNHNN, CDR2 SYGVQD (reference sequence). The CDR3 nucleotides are TGCGCCAGCAGTGAGATGGCTAGCGGGAGCAATGAGCAGTTCTTC. Translating gives CASSEMASGSNEQFF.

This clone was seen once. The V and J genes are TRBV1 and TRBJ2-3; the tabulated D call, TRBD2, remains unverified against the DNA. TRBV1 is classified as a pseudogene. The CDR3 loop spans 19 amino acids. CDR3 sequence: CTSSQDKLAGAPGTDTQYF. The CDR3 nucleotides are TGCACCAGCAGCCAAGATAAACTAGCGGGTGCCCCAGGCACAGATACGCAGTATTTT.

This chain joins TRBV2 and TRBJ1-1; D unclear. With 8 bases removed from V and 4 bases from J, the gap between germline ends came to 14 bases. The germline V gene encodes CDR1 SNHLY and CDR2 FYNNEI. This CDR3 has 13 amino acids. CDR3 nucleotides: TGTGCCAGCCTACTAATAGGAAGCACTGAAGCTTTCTTT. This sequence encodes CASLLIGSTEAFF.